The 29 T cell receptor beta chains reported below all come from one sample, sequenced in a study of blood T cells in healthy people across ages. Combining a sample-barcoded 5' primer with a J-beta primer mix, a second PCR ran for about 6 to 11 cycles. One entry per CDR3 protein, called by TCRdb with MiXCR from the 5' RACE reads. This table has about 720,000 distinct CDR3 sequences, about 24% appearing once. Sequenced: blood. These receptors were collected from a man between 65 and 85 years old in good health.

In its sample, this clonotype was seen once. The V call is TRBV15, the J call TRBJ2-5; no clear D. The germline CDR1 and CDR2 sequences are LNHNV and YYDKDF (reference sequence). Trimming took off 0 bases at V and 2 bases at J, with 4 bases between the two ends. The CDR3 loop spans 13 amino acids. CDR3 nucleotide sequence: TGTGCCACCAGCAGAGATCAGCAAGAGACCCAGTACTTC. This translates into CATSRDQQETQYF.

V and J are TRBV2 and TRBJ2-5, with D possibly TRBD1 on 6 matching bases. The J call may be incorrect, as the DNA end agrees better with TRBJ2-1. Germline CDR1 and CDR2: SNHLY and FYNNEI. This CDR3 is built from 13 residues. The CDR3 reads CASSLQRGNEQFF. DNA for the CDR3: TGTGCCAGCAGTTTACAGAGGGGGAATGAGCAGTTCTTC.

This clonotype was recorded a few times. The J gene is TRBJ1-1, the V gene TRBV7-2, with TRBD1 matching over 7 bases. Looked up from germline, CDR1 is SGHTA and CDR2 is FQGNSA. The CDR3 has 14 amino acids. J lost 5 bases, V lost 2 bases, and 5 bases had no gene match. The CDR3 reads CASSLRGLVTEAFF. As DNA, the CDR3 is TGTGCCAGCAGCTTAAGGGGGCTGGTTACTGAAGCTTTCTTT.

Only a few counts were recorded for this clonotype. This chain uses TRBV12-3 or TRBV12-4 with TRBJ2-1; D perhaps matches TRBD1 (6 bases). The ends were cut back, 2 bases at V and 10 bases at J, with 12 bases in the middle. This CDR3 is 13 amino acids long. In DNA form, the CDR3 reads TGTGCCAGCAGTTTAACCTTCCAGGGGGAGCAGTTCTTC. This encodes CASSLTFQGEQFF.

This chain uses TRBV20-1 with TRBJ2-5, with TRBD2 matching over 8 bases. The V gene's germline CDR1 is DFQATT and CDR2 SNEGSKA (reference sequence). The V segment lost 6 bases and the J segment 7 bases; nucleotides outside the gene matches: 10. CDR3 length: 13 amino acids. This CDR3 is CSARIGLARTQYF. DNA for the CDR3: TGCAGTGCCAGGATCGGACTAGCCAGGACCCAGTACTTC.

This clonotype was observed a handful of times. This sequence joins TRBV5-4 and TRBJ2-1; D is possibly TRBD1 (6 bases). Deletions cut 7 bases from V and 10 bases from J, with 12 bases between. Germline assignment: CDR1 SGHNT and CDR2 YYREEE (reference sequence). The CDR3 contains 11 residues. CDR3 sequence: CASVRGFEQFF. The CDR3, as DNA: TGTGCCAGCGTCAGGGGTTTCGAGCAGTTCTTC.

The chain combines TRBV3-1 with TRBJ2-6; possible D gene TRBD1, 6 bases. The CDR3 loop spans 16 amino acids. V gave up 2 bases and J gave up 2 bases, with 10 bases separating them. The germline CDR1 and CDR2 sequences are LGHDT and YNNKEL (reference sequence). As DNA, the CDR3 is TGTGCCAGCAGCCAACCTACAGGGACTGGGGCCAACGTCCTGACTTTC. Translated, it gives CASSQPTGTGANVLTF. Based on the CDR3 plus reference TRBV3-1 and TRBJ2-6, the full variable domain is DTAVSQTPKYLVTQMGNDKSIKCEQNLGHDTMYWYKQDSKKFLKIMFSYNNKELIINETVPNRFSPKSPDKAHLNLHINSLELGDSAVYFCASSQPTGTGANVLTFGAGSRLTVL.

This sequence joins TRBV19 and TRBJ2-1; no firm D call. Trimming shortened V by 0 bases and J by 9 bases, and 6 bases separated the two germline ends. Germline CDR1 reads LNHDA; CDR2 reads SQIVND (reference sequence). This CDR3 comprises 12 residues. In DNA form, the CDR3 reads TGTGCCAGTAGTATAGATCGGGCTGAGCAGTTCTTC. Its protein product is CASSIDRAEQFF.

This clonotype has more than one count but fewer than ten. V and J are TRBV21-1 and TRBJ2-5; the table's D call of TRBD1 was not tested on the DNA. The J call may be mistaken, given a closer DNA end match to TRBJ2-7. TRBV21-1 corresponds to a pseudogene. The CDR3 covers 15 residues. CDR3 sequence (DNA): TGTGCCAGCAGCAAACGGGGACAGGTGAACTACGAGCAGTACGTC. This encodes CASSKRGQVNYEQYV.

The chain employs TRBV7-6 and TRBJ2-5; tentatively, D is TRBD1 (5 bases). The J call may not be correct, given that the DNA end is closer to TRBJ2-7. This CDR3 is 13 amino acids long. The germline gives CDR1 SGHVS, CDR2 FNYEAQ. The CDR3 loop reads CASSPTATGEQYF. CDR3 in DNA: TGTGCCAGCAGCCCAACTGCTACAGGCGAGCAGTACTTC.

The CDR3 nucleotides read TGTGCCACCAGTGACCGATCGGCCCAGGGGAGCACTGAAGCTTTCTTT. Encoded protein: CATSDRSAQGSTEAFF. J is TRBJ1-1 and V is TRBV24-1; D may be TRBD1 (6 bases). Trimming stripped 4 bases from V and 4 bases from J, with 18 bases between. The CDR3 covers 16 residues. Per germline, CDR1 KGHDR and CDR2 SFDVKD.

This clonotype came up a few times. This sequence joins TRBV6-5 and TRBJ1-2; D perhaps matches TRBD1 (5 bases). V was clipped by 5 bases and J by 4 bases, with 14 bases between them. Germline V lookup: CDR1 MNHEY, CDR2 SVGAGI. CDR3 size: 14 residues. The CDR3 sequence is CASSPVGVRYGYTF. CDR3 DNA: TGTGCCAGCAGTCCTGTAGGGGTCCGCTATGGCTACACCTTC.

A few counts support this clonotype. The chain combines TRBV15 with TRBJ1-2; D is unclear. This CDR3 region has 14 residues. Germline CDR1 LNHNV, CDR2 YYDKDF (reference sequence). V shed 0 bases and J shed 7 bases, with 12 bases lying between them. CDR3 residues: CATSREQAWSGYTF. Written as DNA, the CDR3 is TGTGCCACCAGCAGAGAGCAGGCCTGGTCTGGCTACACCTTC. Full variable domain (remainder filled in from reference TRBV15 and TRBJ1-2): DAMVIQNPRYQVTQFGKPVTLSCSQTLNHNVMYWYQQKSSQAPKLLFHYYDKDFNNEADTPDNFQSRRPNTSFCFLDIRSPGLGDTAMYLCATSREQAWSGYTFGSGTRLTVV.

There are a few counts of this clonotype. The chain joins TRBV29-1 to TRBJ1-1; D might be TRBD1 (6 bases). Trimming took 3 bases from V and 5 from J, leaving 13 bases between them. CDR3 size: 13 residues. Germline V gives CDR1 SQVTM, CDR2 ANQGSEA. The CDR3 region is CSVESTGLTEAFF. CDR3 nucleotide sequence: TGCAGCGTTGAGTCGACAGGACTAACTGAAGCTTTCTTT.

The table lists this clonotype with a few counts. The rearrangement uses TRBV20-1 and TRBJ1-2; TRBD1 is a possible D gene (5 bases). This CDR3 has 15 residues. Trimming removed 4 bases at V and 0 bases at J, with 15 bases between. The germline V gene has CDR1 DFQATT and CDR2 SNEGSKA (reference sequence). DNA of the CDR3: TGCAGTGCTACCAGGGCCCTATTAGCTAACTATGGCTACACCTTC. This encodes CSATRALLANYGYTF.

This clonotype appeared a few times. The rearrangement links TRBV4-1 to TRBJ2-5, with 11 bases that match TRBD2. The DNA end lines up better with TRBJ2-7; the J call may be wrong. Germline V gives CDR1 MGHRA, CDR2 YSYEKL. This CDR3 has 18 residues. This CDR3 is CASSQEELAGDLSYEQYV. The CDR3 bases are TGCGCCAGCAGCCAAGAAGAACTAGCGGGAGATCTTTCGTACGAGCAGTACGTC.

In nucleotides, the CDR3 is TGTGCCAGCAGACCCGGGACTAGCGGGAGCCTCTACAATGAGCAGTTCTTC. Translated, it gives CASRPGTSGSLYNEQFF. V usage is TRBV21-1 and J usage is TRBJ2-1; TRBD2, the D gene given by the table, was not confirmed from the DNA. TRBV21-1 is designated a pseudogene. The CDR3 is made up of 17 amino acids.

This chain joins TRBV29-1 and TRBJ2-1; D gene ambiguous. V shed 5 bases and J shed 10 bases, with 12 bases lying between them. CDR1 and CDR2 (germline): SQVTM, ANQGSEA. The CDR3 is 11 amino acids. The CDR3 nucleotides read TGCAGCGTTCGAAAGTCCCAGGAGCAGTTCTTC. This encodes CSVRKSQEQFF.

CDR3 sequence: CASSERVEGAQYF. CDR3 sequence (DNA): TGTGCCAGCAGTGAGAGGGTGGAAGGCGCCCAGTACTTC. The chain uses TRBV25-1 and TRBJ2-5; D might be TRBD2 (5 bases). CDR1 is MGHDK and CDR2 is SYGVNS in the germline V gene. With 3 bases removed from V and 9 bases from J, the gap between germline ends came to 14 bases. The CDR3 is 13 amino acids.

This clonotype came up a few times. J is TRBJ1-1 and V is TRBV4-2, with TRBD1 identical over 7 bases. The CDR3 length is 15 residues. CDR1 is LGHNA and CDR2 is YNFKEQ in the germline V gene. V gave up 3 bases and J gave up 6 bases; unmatched junction bases: 10. CDR3 sequence (DNA): TGTGCCAGCAGCCAGAGACAGGGTGGAAACGCTGAAGCTTTCTTT. Translation gives CASSQRQGGNAEAFF.

The rearrangement links TRBV3-1 to TRBJ2-4, with 9 bases identical to TRBD1. Germline CDR1 LGHDT, CDR2 YNNKEL (reference sequence). This CDR3 is built from 16 residues. After removal of 4 bases from V and 7 bases from J, the junction contained 11 bases not matched to a gene. CDR3 in DNA: TGTGCCAGCAGCCTAATGTTGACAGGGGGTCGGAACATTCAGTACTTC. Its translation: CASSLMLTGGRNIQYF.

V usage is TRBV4-1 and J usage is TRBJ2-1; tentative D call: TRBD2 (7 bases). V gave up 0 bases and J gave up 8 bases, with 14 bases separating them. The CDR3 runs to 15 residues. The germline V gene encodes CDR1 MGHRA and CDR2 YSYEKL. This CDR3 is CASSQERGGMDEQFF. CDR3 coding DNA: TGCGCCAGCAGCCAAGAAAGGGGGGGGATGGATGAGCAGTTCTTC.

CDR3 sequence reads: CSVADFFLKETQYF. CDR3 sequence (DNA): TGCAGCGTCGCGGACTTCTTTTTAAAAGAGACCCAGTACTTC. The V call is TRBV29-1, the J call TRBJ2-5; the D gene is possibly TRBD2 (5 bases). The V end lost 6 bases, the J end lost 3 bases, and 17 bases lay between the germline ends. The CDR3 sequence is 14 residues long. Per the germline V gene, CDR1 is SQVTM and CDR2 is ANQGSEA.

The chain employs TRBV6-5 and TRBJ2-3, with 11 bases aligning to TRBD2. The CDR3 runs to 15 residues. Per germline, CDR1 MNHEY and CDR2 SVGAGI. The ends lost 6 bases at V and 2 bases at J; junction bases unmatched: 4. CDR3 coding DNA: TGTGCCAGCAGGGCGACTAGCGGGAACACAGATACGCAGTATTTT. Translating it yields CASRATSGNTDTQYF.

The chain carries TRBV4-1 and TRBJ1-2; no definite D call. CDR1 and CDR2 (germline): MGHRA, YSYEKL. The CDR3 has 15 amino acids. Trimming pared 0 bases from V and 4 bases from J, leaving 12 bases between. CDR3 residues: CASSQESNRGYGYTF. CDR3 bases: TGCGCCAGCAGCCAAGAAAGTAACAGAGGCTATGGCTACACCTTC.

This chain uses TRBV12-3 or TRBV12-4 with TRBJ1-6; D remains ambiguous. The CDR3 contains 13 residues. V lost 1 base and J lost 9, with 7 bases in between. CDR3 amino acids: CASSLDGISPLHF. The DNA of the CDR3 is TGTGCCAGCAGTTTAGACGGGATTTCACCCCTCCACTTT.

The genes are TRBV6-1 and TRBJ2-7; the D is unclear. CDR3 size: 10 residues. V lost 5 bases and J 7 bases, leaving 6 bases between the germline ends. CDR1 MNHNS and CDR2 SASEGT come from the germline V gene. CDR3 DNA sequence: TGTGCCAGCAGTTCATGGGAGCAGTACTTC. It codes for CASSSWEQYF.

There are many counts of this clonotype. V and J are TRBV6-2 or TRBV6-3 and TRBJ1-2, with 7 bases fitting TRBD1. Unmatched junction bases numbered 10, after V lost 8 bases and J lost 4 bases. From germline, CDR1 is MNHEY and CDR2 SVGEGT. The CDR3 has 14 amino acids. The CDR3 loop reads CASGTGTAAYGYTF. The CDR3, as DNA: TGTGCCAGCGGAACCGGGACAGCAGCCTATGGCTACACCTTC.

This clonotype was counted only a few times. The J gene is TRBJ2-7, the V gene TRBV12-3 or TRBV12-4; 11 bases line up with TRBD2. The CDR3 covers 13 residues. The trim removed 4 bases at V and 5 bases at J, leaving 1 base unmatched. CDR3 nucleotides: TGTGCCAGCAGTTGGGGACTAGCGGACGAGCAGTACTTC. This sequence encodes CASSWGLADEQYF.